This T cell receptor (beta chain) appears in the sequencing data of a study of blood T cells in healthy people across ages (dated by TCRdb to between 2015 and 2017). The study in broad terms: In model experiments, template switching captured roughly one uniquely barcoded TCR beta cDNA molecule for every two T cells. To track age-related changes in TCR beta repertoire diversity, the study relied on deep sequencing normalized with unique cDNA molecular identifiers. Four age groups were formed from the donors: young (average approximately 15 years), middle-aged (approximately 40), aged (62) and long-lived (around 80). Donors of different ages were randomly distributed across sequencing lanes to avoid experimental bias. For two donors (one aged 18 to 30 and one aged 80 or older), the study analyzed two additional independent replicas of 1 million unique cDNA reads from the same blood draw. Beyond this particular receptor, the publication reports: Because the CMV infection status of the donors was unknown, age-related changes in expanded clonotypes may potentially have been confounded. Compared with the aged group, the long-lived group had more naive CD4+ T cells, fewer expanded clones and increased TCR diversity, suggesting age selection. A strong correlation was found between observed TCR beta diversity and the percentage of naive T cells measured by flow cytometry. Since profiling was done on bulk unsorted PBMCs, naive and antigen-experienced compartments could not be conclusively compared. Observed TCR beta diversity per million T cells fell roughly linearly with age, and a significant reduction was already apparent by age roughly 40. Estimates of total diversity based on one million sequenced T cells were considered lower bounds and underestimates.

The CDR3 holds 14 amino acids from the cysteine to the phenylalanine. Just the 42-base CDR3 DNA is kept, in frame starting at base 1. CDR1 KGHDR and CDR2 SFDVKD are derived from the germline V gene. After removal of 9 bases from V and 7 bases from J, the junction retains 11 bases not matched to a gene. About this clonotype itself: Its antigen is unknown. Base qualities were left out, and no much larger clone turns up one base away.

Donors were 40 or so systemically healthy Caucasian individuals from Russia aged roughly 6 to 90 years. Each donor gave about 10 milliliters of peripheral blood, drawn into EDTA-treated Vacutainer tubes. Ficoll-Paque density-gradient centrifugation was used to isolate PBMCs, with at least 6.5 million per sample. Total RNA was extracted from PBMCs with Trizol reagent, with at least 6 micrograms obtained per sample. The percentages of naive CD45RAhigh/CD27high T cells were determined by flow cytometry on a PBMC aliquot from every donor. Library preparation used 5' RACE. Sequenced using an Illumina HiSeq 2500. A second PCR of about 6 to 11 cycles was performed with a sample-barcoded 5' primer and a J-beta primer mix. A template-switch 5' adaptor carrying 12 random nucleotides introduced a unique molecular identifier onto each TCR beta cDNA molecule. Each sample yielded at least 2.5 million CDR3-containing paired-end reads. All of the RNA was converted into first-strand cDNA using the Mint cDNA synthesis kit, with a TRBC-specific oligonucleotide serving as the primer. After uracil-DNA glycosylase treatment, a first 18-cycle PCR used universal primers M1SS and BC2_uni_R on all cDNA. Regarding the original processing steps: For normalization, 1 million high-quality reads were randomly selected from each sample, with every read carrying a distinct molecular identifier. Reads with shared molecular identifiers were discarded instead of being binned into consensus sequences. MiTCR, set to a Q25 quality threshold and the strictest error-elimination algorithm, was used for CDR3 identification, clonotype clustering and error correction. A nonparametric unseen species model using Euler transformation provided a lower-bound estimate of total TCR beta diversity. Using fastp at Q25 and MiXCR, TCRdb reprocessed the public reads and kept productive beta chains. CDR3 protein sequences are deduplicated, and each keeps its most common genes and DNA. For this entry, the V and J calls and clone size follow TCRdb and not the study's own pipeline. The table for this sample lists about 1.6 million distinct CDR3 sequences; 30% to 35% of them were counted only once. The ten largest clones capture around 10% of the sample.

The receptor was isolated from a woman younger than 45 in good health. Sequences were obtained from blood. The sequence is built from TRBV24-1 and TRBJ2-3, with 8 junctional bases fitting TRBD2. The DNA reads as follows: TGTGCCACCGCCGAATCGGGAGGGTCCCATACGCAGTATTTT. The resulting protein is CATAESGGSHTQYF.